These T cell receptor beta chains were read from a single sample in a study of blood T cell repertoires in COVID-19. TCRdb's copy holds only in-frame clones and misses some; the assay was immunoSEQ multiplex PCR. The sample contains 110,000 to 150,000 clones, around nine tenths of which appear only once. The sample was peripheral blood. The source is a woman in her thirties or forties with acute or convalescent COVID-19. CDR3s include the opening cysteine and the closing phenylalanine or tryptophan. The order of the fields is CDR3 length, D gene, J gene, clone size, V gene, CDR3 protein, CDR3 DNA. D genes are given only for firm matches. Clone size is not always given. Where it is, it says once, few, many or a class for expanded clones.

length: 13; D: TRBD2; J: TRBJ2-3; size: NA; V: TRBV28; CDR3: CASSSRTRNTQYF; DNA: TGTGCCAGCAGTTCCCGGACTAGGAATACGCAGTATTTT
length: 14; D: TRBD1; J: TRBJ1-1; size: NA; V: TRBV30; CDR3: CAWSAGQGKTEAFF; DNA: TGTGCCTGGAGTGCTGGACAGGGAAAAACTGAAGCTTTCTTT
length: 14; D: TRBD1; J: TRBJ1-5; size: NA; V: TRBV7-2; CDR3: CASSMTGSNQPQHF; DNA: TGTGCCAGCAGTATGACAGGGAGCAATCAGCCCCAGCATTTT
length: 16; D: TRBD2; J: TRBJ2-5; size: NA; V: TRBV5-6; CDR3: CASSFPSGGAIETQYF; DNA: TGTGCCAGCAGCTTCCCTAGCGGGGGGGCCATTGAGACCCAGTACTTC
length: 16; D: TRBD2; J: TRBJ2-3; size: NA; V: TRBV7-9; CDR3: CASASLAGDSTDTQYF; DNA: TGTGCCAGCGCATCTTTAGCGGGAGACAGCACAGATACGCAGTATTTT
length: 16; D: TRBD1; J: TRBJ2-3; size: NA; V: TRBV11-3; CDR3: CASSLGQTGQGDTQYF; DNA: TGTGCCAGCAGCTTAGGTCAGACAGGGCAAGGAGATACGCAGTATTTT
length: 15; D: TRBD1; J: TRBJ2-1; size: NA; V: TRBV6-5; CDR3: CASSYLQGAWNEQFF; DNA: TGTGCCAGCAGTTACTTACAGGGGGCGTGGAATGAGCAGTTCTTC
length: 20; D: NA; J: TRBJ1-5; size: NA; V: TRBV4-1; CDR3: CASSQVGLPGTPRGNQPQHF; DNA: TGCGCCAGCAGCCAAGTGGGGCTCCCGGGGACTCCCCGGGGCAATCAGCCCCAGCATTTT
length: 13; D: TRBD1; J: TRBJ1-2; size: once; V: TRBV13; CDR3: CASSPGTGEGYTF; DNA: TGTGCCAGCAGCCCCGGGACAGGGGAGGGCTACACCTTC
length: 14; D: TRBD1; J: TRBJ2-5; size: NA; V: TRBV10-3; CDR3: CAISLGQGEETQYF; DNA: TGTGCCATCAGCTTGGGACAGGGTGAAGAGACCCAGTACTTC
length: 18; D: NA; J: TRBJ1-5; size: NA; V: TRBV7-2; CDR3: CASSSLLSTGSYDQPQHF; DNA: TGTGCCAGCAGCTCCCTGCTATCCACAGGGAGTTACGATCAGCCCCAGCATTTT
length: 11; D: NA; J: TRBJ1-1; size: NA; V: TRBV5-5; CDR3: CASSLSEEGFF; DNA: TGTGCCAGCAGCTTGTCCGAAGAGGGTTTCTTT
length: 15; D: TRBD2; J: TRBJ2-1; size: NA; V: TRBV11-1; CDR3: CASSGGLAGNNEQFF; DNA: TGTGCCAGCAGCGGAGGGCTAGCGGGTAACAATGAGCAGTTCTTC
length: 13; D: TRBD1; J: TRBJ1-1; size: NA; V: TRBV6-5; CDR3: CASNGQGSTEAFF; DNA: TGTGCCAGCAATGGACAGGGTAGTACTGAAGCTTTCTTT
length: 15; D: NA; J: TRBJ2-5; size: NA; V: TRBV4-1; CDR3: CASSRAAGPGETQYF; DNA: TGCGCCAGCAGCCGGGCTGCGGGCCCGGGAGAGACCCAGTACTTC
length: 15; D: NA; J: TRBJ2-3; size: NA; V: TRBV11-3; CDR3: CASSLGRGPVDTQYF; DNA: TGTGCCAGCAGCTTGGGGCGGGGCCCGGTAGATACGCAGTATTTT
length: 16; D: TRBD1; J: TRBJ1-1; size: NA; V: TRBV6-2/TRBV6-3; CDR3: CASSPGQGKGNTEAFF; DNA: TGTGCCAGCAGCCCCGGACAGGGGAAGGGAAACACTGAAGCTTTCTTT
length: 14; D: TRBD2; J: TRBJ2-1; size: NA; V: TRBV7-2; CDR3: CASHSGGRNNEQFF; DNA: TGTGCCAGCCACAGCGGGGGGCGAAACAATGAGCAGTTCTTC
length: 14; D: NA; J: TRBJ1-1; size: NA; V: TRBV27; CDR3: CASSLRGMNTEAFF; DNA: TGTGCCAGCAGTTTACGGGGGATGAACACTGAAGCTTTCTTT
length: 14; D: NA; J: TRBJ1-1; size: few; V: TRBV18; CDR3: CASSPQTGNTEAFF; DNA: TGTGCCAGCTCACCCCAGACAGGAAACACTGAAGCTTTCTTT
length: 15; D: NA; J: TRBJ1-2; size: NA; V: TRBV18; CDR3: CASSPSSERHYGYTF; DNA: TGTGCCAGCTCACCCTCAAGCGAAAGGCACTATGGCTACACCTTC
length: 17; D: NA; J: TRBJ2-2; size: NA; V: TRBV4-1; CDR3: CASSQDLRGGPTGELFF; DNA: TGCGCCAGCAGCCAAGATTTAAGAGGGGGTCCTACCGGGGAGCTGTTTTTT
length: 14; D: NA; J: TRBJ2-7; size: NA; V: TRBV5-1; CDR3: CASSLVTGPYEQYF; DNA: TGCGCCAGCAGCTTGGTGACAGGACCCTACGAGCAGTACTTC
length: 16; D: TRBD2; J: TRBJ2-5; size: NA; V: TRBV7-6; CDR3: CASSLISGSLLETQYF; DNA: TGTGCCAGCAGCTTAATTAGCGGGAGTTTGTTAGAGACCCAGTACTTC
length: 15; D: TRBD1; J: TRBJ2-7; size: NA; V: TRBV10-3; CDR3: CAIRTAQGSSYEQYF; DNA: TGTGCCATCAGGACCGCACAGGGGTCCTCCTACGAGCAGTACTTC
length: 14; D: NA; J: TRBJ1-5; size: NA; V: TRBV6-5; CDR3: CASSYSAGNQPQHF; DNA: TGTGCCAGCAGTTACTCGGCAGGCAATCAGCCCCAGCATTTT
length: 14; D: TRBD2; J: TRBJ2-1; size: NA; V: TRBV5-1; CDR3: CASSPPQTSWVSFF; DNA: TGCGCCAGCAGCCCCCCACAGACTAGCTGGGTCTCGTTCTTC
length: 15; D: TRBD2; J: TRBJ2-1; size: NA; V: TRBV5-1; CDR3: CASSGLAGSYNEQFF; DNA: TGCGCCAGTTCCGGACTAGCGGGCTCCTACAATGAGCAGTTCTTC
length: 16; D: NA; J: TRBJ2-3; size: NA; V: TRBV7-6; CDR3: CASSLRPAVITDTQYF; DNA: TGTGCCAGCAGCTTAAGACCGGCGGTCATCACAGATACGCAGTATTTT
length: 14; D: NA; J: TRBJ1-5; size: NA; V: TRBV2; CDR3: CASSDVGQLSPQHF; DNA: TGTGCCAGCAGTGATGTCGGACAGCTATCGCCCCAGCATTTT
length: 14; D: NA; J: TRBJ2-7; size: NA; V: TRBV6-1; CDR3: CASSEGTLTYEQYF; DNA: TGTGCCAGCAGTGAGGGGACACTTACCTACGAGCAGTACTTC
length: 16; D: NA; J: TRBJ2-3; size: NA; V: TRBV19; CDR3: CASTKPPQGQTDTQYF; DNA: TGTGCCAGTACCAAACCCCCCCAGGGTCAAACAGATACGCAGTATTTT
length: 15; D: NA; J: TRBJ2-7; size: NA; V: TRBV18; CDR3: CASSPEQGLPSEQYF; DNA: TGTGCCAGCTCGCCGGAGCAGGGCCTTCCCTCCGAGCAGTACTTC